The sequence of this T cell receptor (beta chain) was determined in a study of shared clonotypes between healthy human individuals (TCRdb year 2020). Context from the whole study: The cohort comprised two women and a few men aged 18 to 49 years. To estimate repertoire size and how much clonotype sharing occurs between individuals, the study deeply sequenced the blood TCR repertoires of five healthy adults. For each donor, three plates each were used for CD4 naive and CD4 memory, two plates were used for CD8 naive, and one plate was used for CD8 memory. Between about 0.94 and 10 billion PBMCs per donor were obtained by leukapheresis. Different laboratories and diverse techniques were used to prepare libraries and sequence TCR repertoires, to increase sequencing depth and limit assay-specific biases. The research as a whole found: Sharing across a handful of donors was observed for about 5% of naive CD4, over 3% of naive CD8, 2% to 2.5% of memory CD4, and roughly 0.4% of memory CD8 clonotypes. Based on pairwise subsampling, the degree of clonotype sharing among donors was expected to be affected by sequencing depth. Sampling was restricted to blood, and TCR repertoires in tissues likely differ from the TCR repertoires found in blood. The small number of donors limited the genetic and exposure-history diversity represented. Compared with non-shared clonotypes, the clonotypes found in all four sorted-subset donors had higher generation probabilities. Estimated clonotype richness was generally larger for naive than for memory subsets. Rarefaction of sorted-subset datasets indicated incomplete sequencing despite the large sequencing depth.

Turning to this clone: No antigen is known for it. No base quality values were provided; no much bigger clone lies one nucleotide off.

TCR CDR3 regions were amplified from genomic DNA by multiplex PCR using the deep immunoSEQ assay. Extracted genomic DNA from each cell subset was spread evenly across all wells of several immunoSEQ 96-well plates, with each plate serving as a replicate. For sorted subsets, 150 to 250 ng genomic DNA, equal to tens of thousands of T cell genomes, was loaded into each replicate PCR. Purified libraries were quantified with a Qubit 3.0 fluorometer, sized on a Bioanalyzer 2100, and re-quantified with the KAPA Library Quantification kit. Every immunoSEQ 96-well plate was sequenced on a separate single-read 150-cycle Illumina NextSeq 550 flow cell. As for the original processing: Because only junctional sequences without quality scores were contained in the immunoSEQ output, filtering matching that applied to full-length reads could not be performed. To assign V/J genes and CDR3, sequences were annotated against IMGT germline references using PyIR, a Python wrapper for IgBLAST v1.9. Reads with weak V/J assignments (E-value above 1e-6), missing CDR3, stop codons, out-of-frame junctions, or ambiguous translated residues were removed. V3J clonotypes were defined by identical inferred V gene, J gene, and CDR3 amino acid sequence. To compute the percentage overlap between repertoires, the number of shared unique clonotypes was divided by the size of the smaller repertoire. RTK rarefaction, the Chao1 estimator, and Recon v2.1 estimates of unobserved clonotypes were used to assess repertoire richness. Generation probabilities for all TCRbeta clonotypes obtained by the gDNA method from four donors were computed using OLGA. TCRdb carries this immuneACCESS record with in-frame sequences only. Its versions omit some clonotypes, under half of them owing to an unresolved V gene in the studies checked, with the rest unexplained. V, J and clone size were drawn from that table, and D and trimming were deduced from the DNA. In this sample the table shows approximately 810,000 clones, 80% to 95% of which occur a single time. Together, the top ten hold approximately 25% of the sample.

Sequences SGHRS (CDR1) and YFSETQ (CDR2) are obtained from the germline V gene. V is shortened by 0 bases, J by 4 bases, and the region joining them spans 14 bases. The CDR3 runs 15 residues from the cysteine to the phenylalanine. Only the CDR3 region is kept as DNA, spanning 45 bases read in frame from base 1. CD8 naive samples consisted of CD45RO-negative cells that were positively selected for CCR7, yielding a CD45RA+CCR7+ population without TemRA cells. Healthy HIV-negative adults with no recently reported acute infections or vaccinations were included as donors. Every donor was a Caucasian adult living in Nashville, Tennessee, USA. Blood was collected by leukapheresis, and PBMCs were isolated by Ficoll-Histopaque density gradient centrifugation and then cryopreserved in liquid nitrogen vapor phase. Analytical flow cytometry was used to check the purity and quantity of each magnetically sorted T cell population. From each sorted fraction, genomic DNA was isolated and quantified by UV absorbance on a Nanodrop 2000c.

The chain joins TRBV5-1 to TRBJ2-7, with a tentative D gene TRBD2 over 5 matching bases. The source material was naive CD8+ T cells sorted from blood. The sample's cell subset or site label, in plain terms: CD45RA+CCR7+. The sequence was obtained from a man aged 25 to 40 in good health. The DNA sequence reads TGCGCCAGCAGCTTGGCCGGGATGGTGGAGTACGAGCAGTACTTC. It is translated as CASSLAGMVEYEQYF.